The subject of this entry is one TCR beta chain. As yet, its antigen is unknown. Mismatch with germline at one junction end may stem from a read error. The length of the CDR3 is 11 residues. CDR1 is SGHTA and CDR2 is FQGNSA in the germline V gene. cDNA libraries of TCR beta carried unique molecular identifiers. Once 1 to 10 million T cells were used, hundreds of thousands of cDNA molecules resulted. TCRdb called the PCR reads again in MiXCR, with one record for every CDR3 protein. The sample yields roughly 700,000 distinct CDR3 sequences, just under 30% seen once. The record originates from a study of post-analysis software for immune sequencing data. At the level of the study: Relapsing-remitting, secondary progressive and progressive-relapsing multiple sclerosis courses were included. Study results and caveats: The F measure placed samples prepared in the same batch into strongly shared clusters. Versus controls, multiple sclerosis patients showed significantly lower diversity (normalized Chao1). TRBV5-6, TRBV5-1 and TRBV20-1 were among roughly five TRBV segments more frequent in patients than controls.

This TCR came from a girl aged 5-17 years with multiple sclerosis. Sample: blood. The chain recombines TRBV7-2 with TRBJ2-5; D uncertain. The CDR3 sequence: CAGSFRETQYF. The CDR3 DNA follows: TGTGCCGGCAGCTTTAGAGAGACCCAGTACTTC. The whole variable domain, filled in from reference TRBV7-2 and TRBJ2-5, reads GAGVSQSPSNKVTEKGKDVELRCDPISGHTALYWYRQSLGQGLEFLIYFQGNSAPDKSGLPSDRFSAERTGGSVSTLTIQRTQQEDSAVYLCAGSFRETQYFGPGTRLLVL.